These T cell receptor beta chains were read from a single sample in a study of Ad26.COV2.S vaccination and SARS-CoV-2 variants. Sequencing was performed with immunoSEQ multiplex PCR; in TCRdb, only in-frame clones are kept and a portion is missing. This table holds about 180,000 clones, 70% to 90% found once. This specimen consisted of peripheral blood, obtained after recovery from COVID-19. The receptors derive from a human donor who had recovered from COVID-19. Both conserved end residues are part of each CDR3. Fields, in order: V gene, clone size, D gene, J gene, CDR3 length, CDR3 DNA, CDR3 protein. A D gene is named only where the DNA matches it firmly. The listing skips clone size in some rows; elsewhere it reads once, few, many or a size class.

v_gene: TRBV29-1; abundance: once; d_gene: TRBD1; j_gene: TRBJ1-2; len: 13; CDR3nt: TGCAGCGTCGGGACAGGGGACGGCTATGGCTACACCTTC; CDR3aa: CSVGTGDGYGYTF
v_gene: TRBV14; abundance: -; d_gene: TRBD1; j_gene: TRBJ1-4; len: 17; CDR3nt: TGTGCCAGCAGCCAGTCCGGGACAGGGAAAAGTAATGAAAAACTGTTTTTT; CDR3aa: CASSQSGTGKSNEKLFF
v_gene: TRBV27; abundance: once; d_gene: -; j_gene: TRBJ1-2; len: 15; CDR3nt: TGTGCCAGCAGTAGAGAAGGGGCGAAAGACTATGGCTACACCTTC; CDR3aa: CASSREGAKDYGYTF
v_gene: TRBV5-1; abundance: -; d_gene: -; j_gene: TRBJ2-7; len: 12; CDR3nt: TGCGCCAGCAGCGTAGACCCCATGGAGCAGTACTTC; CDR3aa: CASSVDPMEQYF
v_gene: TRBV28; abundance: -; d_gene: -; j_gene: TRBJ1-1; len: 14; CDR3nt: TGTGCCAGCAGTTCCGGTAGAGGGGTCACTGAAGCTTTCTTT; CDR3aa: CASSSGRGVTEAFF
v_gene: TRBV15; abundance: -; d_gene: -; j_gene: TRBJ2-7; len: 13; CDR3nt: TGTGCCACCAGCAGAGAATATGGCTACGAGCAGTACTTC; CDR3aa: CATSREYGYEQYF
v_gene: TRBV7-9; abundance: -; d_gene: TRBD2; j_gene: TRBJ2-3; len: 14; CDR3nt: TGTGCTACAGTGGGGGAGGGGAGCACAGATACGCAGTATTTT; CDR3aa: CATVGEGSTDTQYF
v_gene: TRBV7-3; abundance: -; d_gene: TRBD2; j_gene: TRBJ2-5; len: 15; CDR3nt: TGTGCCAGCAGCTTATCAGGGCTAGCGGGGGAGACCCAGTACTTC; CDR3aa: CASSLSGLAGETQYF
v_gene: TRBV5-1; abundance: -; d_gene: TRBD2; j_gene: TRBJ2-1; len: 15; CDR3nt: TGCGCCAGCAGCGGACTAGCGGGAGAGTTCGGTGAGCAGTTCTTC; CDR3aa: CASSGLAGEFGEQFF
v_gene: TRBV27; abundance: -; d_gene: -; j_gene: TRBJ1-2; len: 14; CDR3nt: TGTGCCAGCAGCCCCATGGCGGACCCGGGGGGCTACACCTTC; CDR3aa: CASSPMADPGGYTF
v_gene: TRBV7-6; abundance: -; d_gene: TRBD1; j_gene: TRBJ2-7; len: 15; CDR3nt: TGTGCCAGCAGCCTCACGGGACAGGGGCTCTACGAGCAGTACTTC; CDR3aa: CASSLTGQGLYEQYF
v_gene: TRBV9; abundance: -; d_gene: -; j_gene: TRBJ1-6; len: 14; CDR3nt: TGTGCCAGCACCCCCGCGGGAGGAAATTCACCCCTCCACTTT; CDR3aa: CASTPAGGNSPLHF
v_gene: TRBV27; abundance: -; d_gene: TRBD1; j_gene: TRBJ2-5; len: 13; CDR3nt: TGTGCCAGCAGGACAGGGGGGCAAGAGACCCAGTACTTC; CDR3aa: CASRTGGQETQYF
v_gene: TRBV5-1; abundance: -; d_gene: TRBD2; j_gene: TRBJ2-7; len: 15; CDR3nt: TGCGCCAGCAGCTTATTGACTAGCGGAGACTACGAGCAGTACTTC; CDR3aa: CASSLLTSGDYEQYF
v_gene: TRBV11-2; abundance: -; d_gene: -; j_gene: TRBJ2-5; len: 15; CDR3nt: TGTGCCAGCAGCTTAGGTGGCAGGGGCAAAGAGACCCAGTACTTC; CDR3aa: CASSLGGRGKETQYF
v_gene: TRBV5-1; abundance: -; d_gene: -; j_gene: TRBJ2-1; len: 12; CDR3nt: TGCGCCAGCGCCCCGTCGGGTCTTGAGCAGTTCTTC; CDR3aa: CASAPSGLEQFF
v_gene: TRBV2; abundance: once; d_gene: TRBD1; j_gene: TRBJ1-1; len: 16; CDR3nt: TGTGCCAGCAAAATCGGACAGGGGGCCGACGGCACTGAAGCTTTCTTT; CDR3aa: CASKIGQGADGTEAFF
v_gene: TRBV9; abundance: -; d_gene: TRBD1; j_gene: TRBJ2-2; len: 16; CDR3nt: TGTGCCAGCAGCGTAGAGGGACAGGTTAACACCGGGGAGCTGTTTTTT; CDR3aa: CASSVEGQVNTGELFF
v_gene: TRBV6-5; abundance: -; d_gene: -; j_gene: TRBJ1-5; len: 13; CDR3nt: TGTGCCAGCATATCGCTCGCCAATCAGCCCCAGCATTTT; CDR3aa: CASISLANQPQHF
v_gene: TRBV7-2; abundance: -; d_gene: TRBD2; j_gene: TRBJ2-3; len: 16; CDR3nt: TGTGCCAGCAGCTTACGGCCCCAAGCGGGGGTGGATACGCAGTATTTT; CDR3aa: CASSLRPQAGVDTQYF
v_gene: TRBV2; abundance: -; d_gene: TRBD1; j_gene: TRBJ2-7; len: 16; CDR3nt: TGTGCCAGCAGTGGTGTGGGACAGTCGAGCTCCTACGAGCAGTACTTC; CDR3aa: CASSGVGQSSSYEQYF
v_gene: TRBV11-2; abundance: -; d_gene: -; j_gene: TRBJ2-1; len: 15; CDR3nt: TGTGCCAGCAGCCCCCAAGGGGGGGATGACAATGAGCAGTTCTTC; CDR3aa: CASSPQGGDDNEQFF
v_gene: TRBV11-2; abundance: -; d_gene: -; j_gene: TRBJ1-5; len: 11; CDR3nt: TGTGCCAGCAGTTTAGGGGGAGCCCAGCATTTT; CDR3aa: CASSLGGAQHF
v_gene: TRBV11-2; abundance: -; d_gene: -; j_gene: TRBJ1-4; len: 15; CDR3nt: TGTGCCAGCAGCTTAGAGAGTCAGGTCGGGGGAAAACTGTTTTTT; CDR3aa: CASSLESQVGGKLFF
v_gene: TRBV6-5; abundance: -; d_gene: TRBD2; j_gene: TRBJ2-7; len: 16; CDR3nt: TGTGCCAGCAGTTACTCGGCTAGCGGGCCGATTTACGAGCAGTACTTC; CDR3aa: CASSYSASGPIYEQYF
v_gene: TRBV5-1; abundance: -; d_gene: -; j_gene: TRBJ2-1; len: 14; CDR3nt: TGCGCCAGCAGCTTGTTACGGGGGCCTAATGAGCAGTTCTTC; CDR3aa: CASSLLRGPNEQFF
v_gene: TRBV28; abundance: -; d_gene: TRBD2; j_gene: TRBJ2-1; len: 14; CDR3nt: TGTGCCACCTTGACTAGCGGGACCAGCAATGAGCAGTTCTTC; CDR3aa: CATLTSGTSNEQFF
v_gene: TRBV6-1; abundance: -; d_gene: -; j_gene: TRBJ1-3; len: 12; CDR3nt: TGTGCCAGCAGTGAAGCCCTACACACCATATATTTT; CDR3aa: CASSEALHTIYF
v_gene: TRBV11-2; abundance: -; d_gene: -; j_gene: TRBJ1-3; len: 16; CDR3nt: TGTGCCAGCAGCTTAGAAGGGTATTCCACTGGAAACACCATATATTTT; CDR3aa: CASSLEGYSTGNTIYF
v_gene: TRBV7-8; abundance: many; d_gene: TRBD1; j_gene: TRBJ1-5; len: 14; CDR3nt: TGTGCCAGCAGCCCCGGGACAGGGGGCCAGCCCCAGCATTTT; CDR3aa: CASSPGTGGQPQHF
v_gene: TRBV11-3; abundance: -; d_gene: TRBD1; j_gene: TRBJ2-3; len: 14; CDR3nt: TGTGCCAGCAGCCCAGAACAGGGGACAGATACGCAGTATTTT; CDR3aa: CASSPEQGTDTQYF
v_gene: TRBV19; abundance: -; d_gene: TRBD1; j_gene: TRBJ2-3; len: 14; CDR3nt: TGTGCCAGTAGTCCGGACAGGGGCACAGATACGCAGTATTTT; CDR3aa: CASSPDRGTDTQYF
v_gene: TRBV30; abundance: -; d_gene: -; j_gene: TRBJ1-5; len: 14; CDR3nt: TGTGCCTGGAGTGGGGGAGGGGGACGGCAGCCCCAGCATTTT; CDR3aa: CAWSGGGGRQPQHF
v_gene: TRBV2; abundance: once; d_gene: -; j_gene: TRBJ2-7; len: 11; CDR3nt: TGTGCCAGCAGTGTCGGGACCACCGGATACTTC; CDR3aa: CASSVGTTGYF
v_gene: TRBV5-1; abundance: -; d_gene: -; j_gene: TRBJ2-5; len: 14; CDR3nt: TGCGCCAGCAGCTTGGTAGCAATCCAAGAGACCCAGTACTTC; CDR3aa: CASSLVAIQETQYF
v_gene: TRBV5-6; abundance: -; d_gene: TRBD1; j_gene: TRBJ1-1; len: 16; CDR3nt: TGTGCCAGCAGCTTGGAGCCCAGGGGGTTAATCACTGAAGCTTTCTTT; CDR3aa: CASSLEPRGLITEAFF
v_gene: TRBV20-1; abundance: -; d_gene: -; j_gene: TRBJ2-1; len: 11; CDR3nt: TGCAGTGCTAGCGGACGGAATGAGCAGTTCTTC; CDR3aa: CSASGRNEQFF
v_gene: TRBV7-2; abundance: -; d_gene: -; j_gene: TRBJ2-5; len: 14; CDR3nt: TGTGCCAGCAGCCTGCAGGTGCACCAAGAGACCCAGTACTTC; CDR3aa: CASSLQVHQETQYF
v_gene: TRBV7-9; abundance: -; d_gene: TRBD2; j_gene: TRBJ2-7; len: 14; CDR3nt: TGTGCCAGCAGCCGAGCGGGAGGGCCTTACGAGCAGTACTTC; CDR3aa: CASSRAGGPYEQYF
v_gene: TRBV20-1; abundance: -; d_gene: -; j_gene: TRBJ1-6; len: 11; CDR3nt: TGCAGTGCTACAGGGAGTTCACCCCTCCACTTT; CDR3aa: CSATGSSPLHF
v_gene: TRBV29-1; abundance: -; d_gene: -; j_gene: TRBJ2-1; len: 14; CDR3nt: TGCAGCGTGACCGGAGGGGGTTACTACAATGAGCAGTTCTTC; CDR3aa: CSVTGGGYYNEQFF
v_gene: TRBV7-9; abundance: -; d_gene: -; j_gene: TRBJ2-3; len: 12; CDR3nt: TGTGCCAGCAGCTTAGTCGAAGATACGCAGTATTTT; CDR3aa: CASSLVEDTQYF
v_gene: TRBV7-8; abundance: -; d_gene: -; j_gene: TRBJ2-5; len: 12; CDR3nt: TGTGCCAGCAGTCGACTCCAAGAGACCCAGTACTTC; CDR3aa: CASSRLQETQYF
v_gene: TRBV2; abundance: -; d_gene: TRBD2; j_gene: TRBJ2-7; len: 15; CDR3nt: TGTGCCAGCGGGCCCCCTAGCGGGGGGCTCTACGAGCAGTACTTC; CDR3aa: CASGPPSGGLYEQYF
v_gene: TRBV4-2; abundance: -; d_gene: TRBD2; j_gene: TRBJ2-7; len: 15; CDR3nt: TGTGCCAGCAGCCAAGATGACGGGGGGGCCTACGAGCAGTACTTC; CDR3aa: CASSQDDGGAYEQYF
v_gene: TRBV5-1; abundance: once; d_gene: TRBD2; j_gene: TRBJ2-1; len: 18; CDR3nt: TGCGCCAGCAGCTTGGAGGTGTCCCTAGCGGGAGGGGGGAGTGAGCAGTTCTTC; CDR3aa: CASSLEVSLAGGGSEQFF
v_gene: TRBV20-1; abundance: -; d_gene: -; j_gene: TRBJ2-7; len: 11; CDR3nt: -; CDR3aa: CSTSGGQEQYF
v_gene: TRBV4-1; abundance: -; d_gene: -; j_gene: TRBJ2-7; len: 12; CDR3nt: TGCGCCAGCAGCCAAGAGTTGGGCGAGCAGTACTTC; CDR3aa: CASSQELGEQYF
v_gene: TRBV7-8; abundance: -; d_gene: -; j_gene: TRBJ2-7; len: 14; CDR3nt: TGTGCCAGCAGCAGCCACCGCACAGGGTTCGAGCAGTACTTC; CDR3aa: CASSSHRTGFEQYF
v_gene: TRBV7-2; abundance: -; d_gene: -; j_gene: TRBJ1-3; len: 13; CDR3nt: TGTGCCAGCAGCTTAGGGTCTGGAAACACCATATATTTT; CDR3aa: CASSLGSGNTIYF
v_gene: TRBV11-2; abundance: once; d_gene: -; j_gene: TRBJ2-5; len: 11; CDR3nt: TGTGCCAGCAGCGTTGTAGAGACCCAGTACTTC; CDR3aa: CASSVVETQYF
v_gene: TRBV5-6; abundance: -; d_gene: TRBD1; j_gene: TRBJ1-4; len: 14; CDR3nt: TGTGCCAGCAGCTTTGGACAGGGGACCGAAAAACTGTTTTTT; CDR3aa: CASSFGQGTEKLFF